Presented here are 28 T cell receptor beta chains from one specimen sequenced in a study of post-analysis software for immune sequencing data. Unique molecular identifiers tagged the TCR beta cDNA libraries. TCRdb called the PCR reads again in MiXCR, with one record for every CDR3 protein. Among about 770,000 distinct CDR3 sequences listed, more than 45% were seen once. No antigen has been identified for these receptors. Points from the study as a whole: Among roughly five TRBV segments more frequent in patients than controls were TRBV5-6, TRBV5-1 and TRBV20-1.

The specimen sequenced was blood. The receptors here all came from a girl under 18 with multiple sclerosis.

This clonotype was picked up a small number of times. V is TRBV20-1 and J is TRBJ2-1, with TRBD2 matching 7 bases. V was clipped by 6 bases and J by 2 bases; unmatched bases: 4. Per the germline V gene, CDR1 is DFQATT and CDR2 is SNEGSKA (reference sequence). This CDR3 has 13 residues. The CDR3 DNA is TGCAGTGCCCTAGCGGACCCCTACAATGAGCAGTTCTTC. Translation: CSALADPYNEQFF.

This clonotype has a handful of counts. The CDR3 nucleotides read TGCGCCAGCAGCTTGGACAGGGATGACTATGGCTACACCTTC. It encodes CASSLDRDDYGYTF. The V gene is TRBV5-1, the J gene TRBJ1-2, with TRBD1 as a possible D gene (6 bases). Trimming removed 0 bases from V and 3 bases from J, with 9 bases in between. CDR1 SGHRS and CDR2 YFSETQ come from the germline V gene. This CDR3 spans 14 amino acids.

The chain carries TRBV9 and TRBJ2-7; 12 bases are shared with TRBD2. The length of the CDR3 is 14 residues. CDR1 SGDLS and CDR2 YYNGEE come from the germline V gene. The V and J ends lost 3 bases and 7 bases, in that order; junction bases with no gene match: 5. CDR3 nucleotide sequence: TGTGCCAGCAGCGCCGGGACTAGCGGGCGAGAGCAGTACTTC. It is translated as CASSAGTSGREQYF.

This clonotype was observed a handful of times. This CDR3 reads CASSPGELSYGYTF. For the CDR3, the DNA is TGTGCCAGCAGCCCAGGGGAGTTGAGCTATGGCTACACCTTC. This sequence joins TRBV7-9 and TRBJ1-2, with D possibly being TRBD1 (6 bases). V was trimmed by 5 bases and J by 4 bases, leaving 14 bases between them. CDR1 is SEHNR, CDR2 FQNEAQ, per germline (reference sequence). CDR3 length equals 14 residues. The variable domain in full, completed from reference TRBV7-9 and TRBJ1-2, reads DTGVSQNPRHKITKRGQNVTFRCDPISEHNRLYWYRQTLGQGPEFLTYFQNEAQLEKSRLLSDRFSAERPKGSFSTLEIQRTEQGDSAMYLCASSPGELSYGYTFGSGTRLTVV.

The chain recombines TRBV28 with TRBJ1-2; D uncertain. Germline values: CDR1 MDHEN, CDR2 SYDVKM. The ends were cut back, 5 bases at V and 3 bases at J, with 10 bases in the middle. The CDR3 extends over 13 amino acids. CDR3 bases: TGTGCCAGCAGTCCCCACGGACACTATGGCTACACCTTC. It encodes CASSPHGHYGYTF.

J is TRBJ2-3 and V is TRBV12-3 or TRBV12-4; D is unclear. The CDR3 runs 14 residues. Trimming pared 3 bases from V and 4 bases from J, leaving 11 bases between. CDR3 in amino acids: CASSFLQTADTQYF. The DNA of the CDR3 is TGTGCCAGCAGTTTCTTACAGACCGCAGATACGCAGTATTTT.

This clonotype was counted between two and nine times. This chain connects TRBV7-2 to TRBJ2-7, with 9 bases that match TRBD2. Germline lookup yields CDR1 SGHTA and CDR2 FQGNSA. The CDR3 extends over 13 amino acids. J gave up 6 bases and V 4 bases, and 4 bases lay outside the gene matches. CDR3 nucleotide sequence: TGTGCCAGCAGCTGGCGGGAGGGTGGCGAGCAGTACTTC. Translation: CASSWREGGEQYF.

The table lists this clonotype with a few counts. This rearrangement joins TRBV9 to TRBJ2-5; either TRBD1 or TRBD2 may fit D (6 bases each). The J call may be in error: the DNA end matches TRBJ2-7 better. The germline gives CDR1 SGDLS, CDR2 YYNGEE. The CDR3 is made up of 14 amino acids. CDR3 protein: CASFMEGDYNEQYF. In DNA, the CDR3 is TGTGCCAGCTTCATGGAGGGGGATTATAACGAGCAGTACTTC.

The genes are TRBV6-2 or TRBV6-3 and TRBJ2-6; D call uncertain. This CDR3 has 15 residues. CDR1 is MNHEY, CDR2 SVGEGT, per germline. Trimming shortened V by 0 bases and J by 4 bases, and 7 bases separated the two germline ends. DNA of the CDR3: TGTGCCAGCAGTTACTCGCGAGCCGGGGCCAACGTCCTGACTTTC. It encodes CASSYSRAGANVLTF.

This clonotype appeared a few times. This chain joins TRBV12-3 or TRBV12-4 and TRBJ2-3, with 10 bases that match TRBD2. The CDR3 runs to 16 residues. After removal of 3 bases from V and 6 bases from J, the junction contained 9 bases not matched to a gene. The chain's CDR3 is CASSFRLAGVTDTQYF. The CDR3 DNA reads TGTGCCAGCAGTTTCCGTCTAGCGGGAGTAACGGATACGCAGTATTTT.

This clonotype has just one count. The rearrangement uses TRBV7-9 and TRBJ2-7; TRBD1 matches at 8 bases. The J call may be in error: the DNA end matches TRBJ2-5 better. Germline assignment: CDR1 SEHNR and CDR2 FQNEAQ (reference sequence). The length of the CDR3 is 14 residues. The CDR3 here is CASSQTGGWETQYF. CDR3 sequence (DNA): TGTGCCAGCAGCCAAACAGGGGGTTGGGAGACCCAGTACTTC.

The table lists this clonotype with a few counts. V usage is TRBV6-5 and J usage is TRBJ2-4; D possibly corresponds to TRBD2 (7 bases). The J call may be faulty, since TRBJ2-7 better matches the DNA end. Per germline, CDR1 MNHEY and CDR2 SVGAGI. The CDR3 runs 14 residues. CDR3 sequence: CASRMRGRAYEQYF. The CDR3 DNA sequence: TGTGCCAGCAGGATGCGGGGGCGAGCCTACGAGCAGTACTTC.

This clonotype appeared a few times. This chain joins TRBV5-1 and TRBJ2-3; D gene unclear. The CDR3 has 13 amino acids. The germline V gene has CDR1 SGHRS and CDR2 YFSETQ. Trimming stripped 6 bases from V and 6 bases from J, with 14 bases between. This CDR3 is CASTLRLGDTQYF. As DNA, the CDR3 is TGCGCCAGCACCTTAAGGTTGGGGGATACGCAGTATTTT.

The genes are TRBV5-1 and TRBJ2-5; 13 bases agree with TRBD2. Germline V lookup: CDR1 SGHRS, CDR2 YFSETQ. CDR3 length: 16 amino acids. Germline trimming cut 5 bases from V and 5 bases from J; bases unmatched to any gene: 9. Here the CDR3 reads CASRPGLAGASETQYF. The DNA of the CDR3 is TGCGCCAGCAGGCCAGGACTAGCGGGAGCATCGGAGACCCAGTACTTC.

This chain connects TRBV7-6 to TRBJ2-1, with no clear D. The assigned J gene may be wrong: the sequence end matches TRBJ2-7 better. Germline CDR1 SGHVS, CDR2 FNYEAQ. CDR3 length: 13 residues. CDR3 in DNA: TGTGCCAGCAGCTTAGGCTCCTACAATGAGCAGTACTTC. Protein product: CASSLGSYNEQYF.

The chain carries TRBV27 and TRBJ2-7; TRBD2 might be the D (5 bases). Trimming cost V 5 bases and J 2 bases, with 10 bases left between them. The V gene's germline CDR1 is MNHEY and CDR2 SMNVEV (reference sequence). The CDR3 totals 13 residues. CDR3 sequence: CASSTAATYEQYF. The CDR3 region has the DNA TGTGCCAGCAGTACAGCGGCAACCTACGAGCAGTACTTC.

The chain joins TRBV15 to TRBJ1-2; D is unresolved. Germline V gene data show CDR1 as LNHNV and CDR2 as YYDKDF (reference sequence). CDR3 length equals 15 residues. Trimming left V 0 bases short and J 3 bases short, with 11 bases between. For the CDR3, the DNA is TGTGCCACCAGCAGAGATCGGCAGAGCCACTATGGCTACACCTTC. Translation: CATSRDRQSHYGYTF.

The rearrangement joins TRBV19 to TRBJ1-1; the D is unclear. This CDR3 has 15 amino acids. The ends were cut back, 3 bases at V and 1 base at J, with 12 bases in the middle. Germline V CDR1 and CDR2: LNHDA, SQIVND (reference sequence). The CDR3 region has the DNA TGTGCCAGTAGTATCAGTCCCGGGGAGAACACTGAAGCTTTCTTT. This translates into CASSISPGENTEAFF.

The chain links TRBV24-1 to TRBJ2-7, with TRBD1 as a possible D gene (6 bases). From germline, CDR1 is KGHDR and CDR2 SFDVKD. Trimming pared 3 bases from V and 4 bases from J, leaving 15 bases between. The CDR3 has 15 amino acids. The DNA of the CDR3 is TGTGCCACCAGTGATCCACAGGGACCTTCTTACGAGCAGTACTTC. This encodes CATSDPQGPSYEQYF.

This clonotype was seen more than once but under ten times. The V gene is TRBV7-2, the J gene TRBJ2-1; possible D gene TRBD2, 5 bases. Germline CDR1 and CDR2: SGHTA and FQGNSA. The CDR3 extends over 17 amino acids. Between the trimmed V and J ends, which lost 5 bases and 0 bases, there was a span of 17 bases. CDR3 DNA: TGTGCCAGCAGCCGTACTAGTACCATGAGCTCCTACAATGAGCAGTTCTTC. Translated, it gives CASSRTSTMSSYNEQFF. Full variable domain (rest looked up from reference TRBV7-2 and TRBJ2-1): GAGVSQSPSNKVTEKGKDVELRCDPISGHTALYWYRQSLGQGLEFLIYFQGNSAPDKSGLPSDRFSAERTGGSVSTLTIQRTQQEDSAVYLCASSRTSTMSSYNEQFFGPGTRLTVL.

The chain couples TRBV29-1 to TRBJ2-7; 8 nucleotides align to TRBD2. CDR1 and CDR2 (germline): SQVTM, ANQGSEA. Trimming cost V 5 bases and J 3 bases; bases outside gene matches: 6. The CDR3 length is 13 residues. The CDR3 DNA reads TGCAGCGTTCCCGGGAGGGGTGTCTACGAGCAGTACTTC. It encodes CSVPGRGVYEQYF.

The CDR3 loop reads CASSPTGPGANVLTF. The CDR3 DNA reads as TGTGCCAGCAGCCCGACAGGGCCTGGGGCCAACGTCCTGACTTTC. The chain joins TRBV7-3 to TRBJ2-6; 7 positions agree with TRBD1. Germline CDR1 and CDR2: SGHTA and FQGTGA. This CDR3 has 15 amino acids. The V and J ends lost 5 bases and 2 bases, in that order; junction bases with no gene match: 3.

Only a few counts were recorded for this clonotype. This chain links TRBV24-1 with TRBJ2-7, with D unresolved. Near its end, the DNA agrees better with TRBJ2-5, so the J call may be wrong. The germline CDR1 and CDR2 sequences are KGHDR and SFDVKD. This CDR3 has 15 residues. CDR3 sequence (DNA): TGTGCCACCAGTGATAGGTTGGAATTTCAAGAGACCCAGTACTTC. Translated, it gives CATSDRLEFQETQYF.

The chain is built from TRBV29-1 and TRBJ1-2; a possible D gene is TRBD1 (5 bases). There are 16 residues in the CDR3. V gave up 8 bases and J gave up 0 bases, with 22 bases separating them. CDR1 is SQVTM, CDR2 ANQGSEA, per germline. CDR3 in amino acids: CSISPGPQRSNYGYTF. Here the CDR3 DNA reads TGCAGCATTTCACCGGGACCCCAGAGGTCTAACTATGGCTACACCTTC.

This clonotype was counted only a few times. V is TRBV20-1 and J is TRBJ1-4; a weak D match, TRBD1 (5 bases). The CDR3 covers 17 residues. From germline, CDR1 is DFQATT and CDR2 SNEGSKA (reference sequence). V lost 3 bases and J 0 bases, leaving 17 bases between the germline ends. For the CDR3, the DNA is TGCAGTGCTAGTCCCCTGGGGCAGTATGCAACTAATGAAAAACTGTTTTTT. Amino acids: CSASPLGQYATNEKLFF.

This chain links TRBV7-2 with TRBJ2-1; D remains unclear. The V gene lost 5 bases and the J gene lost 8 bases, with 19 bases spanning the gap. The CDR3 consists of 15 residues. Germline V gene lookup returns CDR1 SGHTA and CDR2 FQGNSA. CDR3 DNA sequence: TGTGCCAGCAGCGTTGGCCTAGGCACATCTTATGAGCAGTTCTTC. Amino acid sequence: CASSVGLGTSYEQFF.

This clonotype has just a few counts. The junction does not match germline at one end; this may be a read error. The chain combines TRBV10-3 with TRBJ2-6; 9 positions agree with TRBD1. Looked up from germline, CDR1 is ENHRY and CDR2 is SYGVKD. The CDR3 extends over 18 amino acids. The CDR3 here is CAISEPGQGGSGANVRTF. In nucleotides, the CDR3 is TGTGCCATCAGTGAGCCGGGACAGGGCGGCTCTGGGGCCAACGTCCGGACTTTC.

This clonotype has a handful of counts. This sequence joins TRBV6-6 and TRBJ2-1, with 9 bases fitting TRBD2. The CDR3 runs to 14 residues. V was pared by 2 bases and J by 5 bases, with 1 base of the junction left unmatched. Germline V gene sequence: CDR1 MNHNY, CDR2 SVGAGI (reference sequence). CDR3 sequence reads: CASSYPSGNNEQFF. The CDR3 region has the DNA TGTGCCAGCAGTTACCCTAGCGGGAACAATGAGCAGTTCTTC.